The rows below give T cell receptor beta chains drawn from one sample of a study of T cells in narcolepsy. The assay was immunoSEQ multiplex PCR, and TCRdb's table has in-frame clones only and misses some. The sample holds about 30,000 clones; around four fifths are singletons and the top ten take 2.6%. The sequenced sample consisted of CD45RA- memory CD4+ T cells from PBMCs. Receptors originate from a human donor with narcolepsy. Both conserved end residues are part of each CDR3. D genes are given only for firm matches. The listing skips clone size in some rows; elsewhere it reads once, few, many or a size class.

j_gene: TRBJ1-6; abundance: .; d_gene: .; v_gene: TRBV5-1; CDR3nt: TGCGCCAGCAGGAGCTCCTATAATTCACCCCTCCACTTT; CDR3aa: CASRSSYNSPLHF
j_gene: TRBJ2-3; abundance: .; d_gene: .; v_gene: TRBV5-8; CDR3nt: TGTGCCAGCAGCCCCCCAGGACACTCCCCAGCCGGGAGCACAGATACGCAGTATTTT; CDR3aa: CASSPPGHSPAGSTDTQYF
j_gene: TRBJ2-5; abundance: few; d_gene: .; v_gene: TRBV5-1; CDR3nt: TGCGCCAGCAGCTTGGGGGGTCAAGAGACCCAGTACTTC; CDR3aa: CASSLGGQETQYF
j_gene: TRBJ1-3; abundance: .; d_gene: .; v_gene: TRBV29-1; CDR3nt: TGCAGCGTTGCGGGGGAACCCTCTGGAAACACCATATATTTT; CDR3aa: CSVAGEPSGNTIYF
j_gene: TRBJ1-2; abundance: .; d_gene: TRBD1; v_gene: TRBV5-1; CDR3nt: TGCGCCAGCAGCCTAGACAGGGGGCAGGGAGGCTACACCTTC; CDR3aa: CASSLDRGQGGYTF
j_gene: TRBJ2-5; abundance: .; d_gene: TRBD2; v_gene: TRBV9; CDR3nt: TGTGCCAGCAGCCTCGGGGAAGCGGGGGGCCGGGAGACCCAGTACTTC; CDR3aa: CASSLGEAGGRETQYF
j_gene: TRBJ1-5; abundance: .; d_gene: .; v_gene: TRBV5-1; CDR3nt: TGCGCCAGCAGCTCACAGGGAGTGAGGCAGCCCCAGCATTTT; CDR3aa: CASSSQGVRQPQHF
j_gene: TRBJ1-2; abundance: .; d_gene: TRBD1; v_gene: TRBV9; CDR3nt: TGTGCCAGCAGCGCTCCGGGACAGGCACACCCCTATGGCTACACCTTC; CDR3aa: CASSAPGQAHPYGYTF
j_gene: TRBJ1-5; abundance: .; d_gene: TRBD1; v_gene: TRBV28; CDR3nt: TGTGCCAGCAGATCATCGGGACAGGGACATCAGCCCCAGCATTTT; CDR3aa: CASRSSGQGHQPQHF
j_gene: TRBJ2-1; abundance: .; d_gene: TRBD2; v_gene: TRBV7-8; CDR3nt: TGTGCCAGCAGCTTAGTTCCCCGGGGGGGCGCCAATGAGCAGTTCTTC; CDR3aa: CASSLVPRGGANEQFF
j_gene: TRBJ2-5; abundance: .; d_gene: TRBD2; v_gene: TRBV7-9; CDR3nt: TGTGCCAGCAGCCCTTCTGGGGCTAGCGGGACGTCCCAGTACTTC; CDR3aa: CASSPSGASGTSQYF
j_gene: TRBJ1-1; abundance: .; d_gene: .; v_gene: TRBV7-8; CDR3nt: TGTGCCAGCAGTAAAACTCCGGGACATACAAACACTGAAGCTTTCTTT; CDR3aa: CASSKTPGHTNTEAFF
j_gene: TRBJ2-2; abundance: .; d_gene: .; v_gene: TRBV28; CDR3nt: TGTGCCAGCTACGCAGGGTACGCCGGGGAGCTGTTTTTT; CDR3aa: CASYAGYAGELFF
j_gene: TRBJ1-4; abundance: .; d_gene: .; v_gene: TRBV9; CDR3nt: TGTGCCAGCACCGTGGGGGCGGCCGGTGGTAGCGAAAAACTGTTTTTT; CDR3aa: CASTVGAAGGSEKLFF
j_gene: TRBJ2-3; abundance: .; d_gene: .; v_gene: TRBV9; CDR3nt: TGTGCCAGCAGCGTAGAGGCTAGCCCTAGCACAGATACGCAGTATTTT; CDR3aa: CASSVEASPSTDTQYF
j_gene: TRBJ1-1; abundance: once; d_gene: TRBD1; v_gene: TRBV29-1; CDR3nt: TGCAGCGTTGAAGATACAGGGGCAAGGGCTGAAGCTTTCTTT; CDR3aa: CSVEDTGARAEAFF
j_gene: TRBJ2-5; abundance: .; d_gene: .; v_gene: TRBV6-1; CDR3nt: TGTGCCAGCAGTGGACGCCGGGGGGCTGGGGAGACCCAGTACTTC; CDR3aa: CASSGRRGAGETQYF
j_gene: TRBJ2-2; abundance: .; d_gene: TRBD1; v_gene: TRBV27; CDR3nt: TGTGCCAGCACTGACAAGAGCGGGACAGGGTCGTACGGGGAGCTGTTTTTT; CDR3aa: CASTDKSGTGSYGELFF
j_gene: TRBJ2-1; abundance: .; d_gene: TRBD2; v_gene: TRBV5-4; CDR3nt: TGTGCCAGCAGCTTGCGGCTAGCGGACTACAATGAGCAGTTCTTC; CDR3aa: CASSLRLADYNEQFF
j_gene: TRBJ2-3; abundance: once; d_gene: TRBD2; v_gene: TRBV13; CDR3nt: TGTGCCAGCCGGGTCCGAAAACAGACTAGCGGGGGAACAGATACGCAGTATTTT; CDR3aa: CASRVRKQTSGGTDTQYF
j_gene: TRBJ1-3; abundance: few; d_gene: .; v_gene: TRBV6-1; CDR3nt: TGTGCCAGCAGTGAGGGGCACTCTGGAAACACCATATATTTT; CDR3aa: CASSEGHSGNTIYF
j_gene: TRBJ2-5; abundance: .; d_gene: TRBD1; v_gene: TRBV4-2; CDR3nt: TGTGCCAGCAGCCTCTTAGCGGACAGGGGGTCGGAGACCCAGTACTTC; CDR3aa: CASSLLADRGSETQYF
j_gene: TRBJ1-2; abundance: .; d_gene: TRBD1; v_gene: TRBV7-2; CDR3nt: TGTGCCAGCAGCCCCGACAGGGGGCAAGGTGGCTACACCTTC; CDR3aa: CASSPDRGQGGYTF
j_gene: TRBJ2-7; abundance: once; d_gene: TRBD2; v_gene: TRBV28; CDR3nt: TGTGCCAGCTCGGGACTAGCGGAACCCTCCTACGAGCAGTACTTC; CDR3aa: CASSGLAEPSYEQYF
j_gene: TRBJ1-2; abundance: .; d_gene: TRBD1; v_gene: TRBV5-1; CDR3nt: TGCGCCAGCAGCTTGGGACAGGGAATTGGCTACACCTTC; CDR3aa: CASSLGQGIGYTF
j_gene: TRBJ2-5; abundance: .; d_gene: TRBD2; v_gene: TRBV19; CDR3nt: TGTGCCAGTAGTACCCTGGGGGGGCAAGAGACCCAGTACTTC; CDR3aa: CASSTLGGQETQYF
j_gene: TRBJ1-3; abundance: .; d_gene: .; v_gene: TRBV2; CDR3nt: TGTGCCAGCAGTGATGAAAGCTCTGGAAACACCATATATTTT; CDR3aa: CASSDESSGNTIYF
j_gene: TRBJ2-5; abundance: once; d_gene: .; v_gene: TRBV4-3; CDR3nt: TGCGCCAGCAGCCAAGGGGGTAAAGGGCAGTACTTC; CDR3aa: CASSQGGKGQYF
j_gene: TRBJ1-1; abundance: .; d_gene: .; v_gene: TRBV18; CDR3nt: TGTGCCAGCTCACCTCATCCCCAACAAAACACTGAAGCTTTCTTT; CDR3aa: CASSPHPQQNTEAFF
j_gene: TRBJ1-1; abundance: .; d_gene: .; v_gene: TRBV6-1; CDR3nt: TGTGCCAGCACCCTATCGGTGAACACTGAAGCTTTCTTT; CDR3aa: CASTLSVNTEAFF